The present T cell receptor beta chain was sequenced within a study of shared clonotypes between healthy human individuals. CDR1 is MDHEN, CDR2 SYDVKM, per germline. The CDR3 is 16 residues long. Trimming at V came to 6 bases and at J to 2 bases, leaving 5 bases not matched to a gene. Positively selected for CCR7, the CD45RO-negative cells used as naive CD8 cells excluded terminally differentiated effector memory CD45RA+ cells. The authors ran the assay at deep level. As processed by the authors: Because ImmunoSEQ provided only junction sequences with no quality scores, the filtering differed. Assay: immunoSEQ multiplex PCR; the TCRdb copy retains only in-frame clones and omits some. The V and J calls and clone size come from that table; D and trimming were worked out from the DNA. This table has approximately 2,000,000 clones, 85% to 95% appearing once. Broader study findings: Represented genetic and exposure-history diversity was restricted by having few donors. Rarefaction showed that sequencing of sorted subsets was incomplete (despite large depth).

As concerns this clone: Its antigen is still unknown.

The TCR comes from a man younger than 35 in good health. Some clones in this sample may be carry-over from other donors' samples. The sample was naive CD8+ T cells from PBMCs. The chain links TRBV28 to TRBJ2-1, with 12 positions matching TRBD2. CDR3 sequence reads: CASSQWTSGTYNEQFF. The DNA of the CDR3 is TGTGCCAGCAGCCAATGGACTAGCGGGACCTACAATGAGCAGTTCTTC.